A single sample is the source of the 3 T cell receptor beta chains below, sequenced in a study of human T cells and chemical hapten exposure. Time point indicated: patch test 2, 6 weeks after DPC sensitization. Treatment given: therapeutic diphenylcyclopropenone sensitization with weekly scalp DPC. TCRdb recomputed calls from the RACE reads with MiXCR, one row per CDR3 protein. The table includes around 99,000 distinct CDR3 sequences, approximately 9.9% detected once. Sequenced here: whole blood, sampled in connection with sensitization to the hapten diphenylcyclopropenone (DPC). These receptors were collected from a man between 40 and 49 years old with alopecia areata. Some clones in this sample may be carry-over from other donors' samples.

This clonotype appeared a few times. The CDR3 nucleotides read TGCGCCAGCAGCCAAGATGCGGGACAGGGGTGGTCGGATACGCAGTATTTT. This gives the protein CASSQDAGQGWSDTQYF. The gene calls are TRBV4-3 and TRBJ2-3, with 10 bases matching TRBD1. The V gene's germline CDR1 is LGHNA and CDR2 YSLEER. The V and J ends lost 0 bases and 6 bases, in that order; junction bases with no gene match: 9. The CDR3 sequence is 17 residues long.

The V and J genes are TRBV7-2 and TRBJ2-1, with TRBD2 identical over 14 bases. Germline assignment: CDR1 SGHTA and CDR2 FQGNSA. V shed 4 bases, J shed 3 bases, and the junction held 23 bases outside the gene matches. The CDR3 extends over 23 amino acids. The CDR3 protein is CASSSGQGGLAGGAPRFYNEQFF. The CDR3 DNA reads TGTGCCAGCAGCTCCGGACAGGGCGGACTAGCGGGAGGCGCCCCCCGCTTCTACAATGAGCAGTTCTTC. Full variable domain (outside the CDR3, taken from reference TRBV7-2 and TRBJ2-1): GAGVSQSPSNKVTEKGKDVELRCDPISGHTALYWYRQSLGQGLEFLIYFQGNSAPDKSGLPSDRFSAERTGGSVSTLTIQRTQQEDSAVYLCASSSGQGGLAGGAPRFYNEQFFGPGTRLTVL.

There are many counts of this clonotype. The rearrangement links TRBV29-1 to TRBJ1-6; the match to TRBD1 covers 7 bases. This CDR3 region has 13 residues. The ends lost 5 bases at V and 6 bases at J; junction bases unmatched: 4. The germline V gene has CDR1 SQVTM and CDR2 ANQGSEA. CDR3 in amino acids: CSVRQGPNSPLHF. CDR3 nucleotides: TGCAGCGTTCGACAGGGTCCTAATTCACCCCTCCACTTT.